Following are 12 T cell receptor beta chains from one sample sequenced in a study of OX40 agonist ivuxolimab in advanced cancers. Here immunoSEQ multiplex PCR was the method, and the copy in TCRdb shows in-frame clones only, minus some. The sample carries roughly 67,000 clones, around 83% recorded once. This material consisted of CD4+ or CD8+ T cells sorted from blood, taken in a trial of the OX40 agonist ivuxolimab. These receptors were collected from an adult with an advanced solid tumor such as melanoma, head and neck, liver or kidney cancer.

The rearrangement joins TRBV4-3 to TRBJ2-3; D remains unclear. Germline CDR1 LGHNA, CDR2 YSLEER. Trimming shortened V by 1 base and J by 7 bases, and 6 bases separated the two germline ends. The CDR3 contains 12 residues. The chain's CDR3 is CASSQGLNTQYF. CDR3 nucleotide sequence: TGCGCCAGCAGCCAAGGGTTAAATACGCAGTATTTT.

The chain is built from TRBV7-2 and TRBJ2-5, with D tentatively TRBD2 (6 bases). The CDR3 loop spans 15 amino acids. The V gene lost 3 bases and the J gene lost 2 bases, with 13 bases spanning the gap. Looked up from germline, CDR1 is SGHTA and CDR2 is FQGNSA. Here the CDR3 DNA reads TGTGCCAGCAGCTTCCCCGGAGGGTGGCAAGAGACCCAGTACTTC. It yields the protein CASSFPGGWQETQYF. Full variable domain (missing parts from reference TRBV7-2 and TRBJ2-5): GAGVSQSPSNKVTEKGKDVELRCDPISGHTALYWYRQSLGQGLEFLIYFQGNSAPDKSGLPSDRFSAERTGGSVSTLTIQRTQQEDSAVYLCASSFPGGWQETQYFGPGTRLLVL.

J is TRBJ2-2 and V is TRBV6-1, with TRBD2 as a possible D gene (6 bases). Germline V lookup: CDR1 MNHNS, CDR2 SASEGT. The CDR3 contains 13 residues. The V end was cut by 3 bases, the J end by 6 bases, with 8 bases between. The CDR3 bases are TGTGCCAGCAGTGACACGGGAGCCGGGGAGCTGTTTTTT. Encoded protein: CASSDTGAGELFF.

The chain combines TRBV27 with TRBJ2-2; a weak D match, TRBD2 (5 bases). The CDR3 contains 15 residues. Trimming took 5 bases from V and 3 from J, leaving 13 bases between them. Germline V gene sequence: CDR1 MNHEY, CDR2 SMNVEV (reference sequence). CDR3 in amino acids: CASSPPGVDTGELFF. The CDR3 coding sequence is TGTGCCAGCAGTCCGCCCGGGGTGGACACCGGGGAGCTGTTTTTT.

This clone turned up a few times. Here the CDR3 DNA reads TGTGCCAGCAGCCAAGAAGGAGGGATGAACACTGAAGCTTTCTTT. Protein sequence: CASSQEGGMNTEAFF. V is TRBV4-2 and J is TRBJ1-1; D call uncertain. V gave up 0 bases and J gave up 0 bases, with 8 bases separating them. This CDR3 spans 15 amino acids. CDR1 is LGHNA and CDR2 is YNFKEQ in the germline V gene.

This sequence joins TRBV28 and TRBJ2-5; 9 bases map to TRBD2. CDR1 is MDHEN, CDR2 SYDVKM, per germline. CDR3 size: 15 residues. The J segment lost 4 bases and the V segment lost 3 bases, leaving 6 bases of the junction unmatched. The CDR3: CASSFLAGTRETQYF. CDR3 nucleotide sequence: TGTGCCAGCAGTTTTCTAGCGGGAACGAGAGAGACCCAGTACTTC.

The rearrangement links TRBV6-1 to TRBJ2-1; 7 bases map to TRBD1. The CDR3 has 13 amino acids. Germline V gene sequence: CDR1 MNHNS, CDR2 SASEGT. The V segment lost 8 bases and the J segment 1 base; nucleotides outside the gene matches: 2. This chain's CDR3 is CASWDSSYNEQFF. CDR3 DNA sequence: TGTGCCAGCTGGGACAGTTCCTACAATGAGCAGTTCTTC.

The V call is TRBV4-2, the J call TRBJ2-3; 13 bases match TRBD2. The CDR3 contains 16 residues. CDR1 LGHNA and CDR2 YNFKEQ come from the germline V gene. V gave up 0 bases and J gave up 9 bases; unmatched junction bases: 6. The CDR3 region has the DNA TGTGCCAGCAGCCAAGATTTGGGACTAGCGGGACGAACGCAGTATTTT. It is translated as CASSQDLGLAGRTQYF.

This chain connects TRBV27 to TRBJ2-3; the D gene is possibly TRBD2 (6 bases). The V and J ends lost 4 bases and 4 bases respectively, with 18 bases between them. Germline CDR1 MNHEY, CDR2 SMNVEV (reference sequence). The CDR3 spans 16 residues. The CDR3 DNA follows: TGTGCCAGCAGTTCCACTAGCCGCCTGTGGGCAGATACGCAGTATTTT. It encodes CASSSTSRLWADTQYF.

This clone has just one count. The rearrangement joins TRBV6-5 to TRBJ2-1; D uncertain. CDR1 and CDR2 (germline): MNHEY, SVGAGI. Trimming removed 2 bases at V and 6 bases at J, with 17 bases between. The CDR3 is made up of 16 amino acids. CDR3 residues: CASSYGSELTTNEQFF. The CDR3 nucleotides read TGTGCCAGCAGTTACGGGTCCGAGCTTACCACCAATGAGCAGTTCTTC.

This chain joins TRBV2 and TRBJ2-1; 8 bases map to TRBD1. From germline, CDR1 is SNHLY and CDR2 FYNNEI. With 4 bases clipped from V and 4 bases from J, the junction kept 6 bases outside the gene matches. The CDR3 loop spans 15 amino acids. The CDR3 sequence is CASSAEQGAYNEQFF. The CDR3 DNA reads as TGTGCCAGCAGTGCTGAGCAGGGGGCGTACAATGAGCAGTTCTTC.

This rearrangement joins TRBV7-7 to TRBJ2-5; TRBD1 matches at 9 bases. Germline CDR1 and CDR2: SSHAT and FNYEAQ (reference sequence). Trimming at V came to 0 bases and at J to 4 bases, leaving 6 bases not matched to a gene. The CDR3 extends over 16 amino acids. The CDR3 sequence: CASSLAGTGRGETQYF. The CDR3 nucleotides read TGTGCCAGCAGCTTAGCGGGGACAGGGAGGGGAGAGACCCAGTACTTC.